Listed below are T cell receptor beta chains from one sample, sequenced in a study of cytomegalovirus exposure and HLA in healthy donors. The assay was immunoSEQ multiplex PCR, and TCRdb's table has in-frame clones only and misses some. The sample has roughly 100,000 clones, less than 95% seen once. The material sequenced was PBMCs. The receptors originated from a woman aged 18-29 years in good health and CMV-seronegative. Both conserved end residues are part of each CDR3. The order of the fields is V gene, D gene, J gene, clone size, CDR3 DNA, CDR3 protein. D genes are given only for firm matches. For some rows the clone size is stated as once, few or many, or as a class when expanded; others skip it.

TRBV5-1	TRBD1	TRBJ2-3	-	TGCGCCAGCAGCTTGGCTGCGGGACAGGGGGAAACAGATACGCAGTATTTT	CASSLAAGQGETDTQYF
TRBV9	TRBD2	TRBJ2-1	-	TGTGCCAGCAGCGTAGCTAGCGGGAGGAATGAGCAGTTCTTC	CASSVASGRNEQFF
TRBV10-3	-	TRBJ2-1	-	TGTGCCATCAGCCCCGAGAACTCCTACAATGAGCAGTTCTTC	CAISPENSYNEQFF
TRBV5-6	TRBD1	TRBJ2-1	-	TGTGCCAGCAGCAAGGGGGCTTCCTACAATGAGCAGTTCTTC	CASSKGASYNEQFF
TRBV30	TRBD1	TRBJ1-1	-	TGTGCCTGGAGCCGACAGGGTTTGAGGATGAACACTGAAGCTTTCTTT	CAWSRQGLRMNTEAFF
TRBV11-2	TRBD1	TRBJ1-4	-	TGTGCCAGCAGCTTAGATGGCACCAGGACAGGGTTTAATGAAAAACTGTTTTTT	CASSLDGTRTGFNEKLFF
TRBV15	TRBD2	TRBJ2-5	-	TGTGCCACCAGCAGCGAAGGGACTAGCGGGGGGGCCCGAGAGACCCAGTACTTC	CATSSEGTSGGARETQYF
TRBV6-5	-	TRBJ2-7	-	TGTGCCAGCAGTTACTCTCGGACACGGGCCTACGAGCAGTACTTC	CASSYSRTRAYEQYF
TRBV19	-	TRBJ1-3	-	TGTGCCAGTAGCCTCATGGAGGCTGGAAACACCATATATTTT	CASSLMEAGNTIYF
TRBV7-9	-	TRBJ2-3	few	TGTGCCAGCAGCGCCCCGCAGGGCACAGATACGCAGTATTTT	CASSAPQGTDTQYF
TRBV10-3	-	TRBJ2-1	-	TGTGCCACCGACCCAGGGGTCTACAATGAGCAGTTCTTC	CATDPGVYNEQFF
TRBV1	-	TRBJ1-5	-	TGCACCAGCAGCCAGCAGGGGGCTTGGCAGCCCCAGCATTTT	CTSSQQGAWQPQHF
TRBV5-6	-	TRBJ2-1	-	TGTGCCAGCAGCTTGGGGGGAATGGAGGGAAACAATGAGCAGTTCTTC	CASSLGGMEGNNEQFF
TRBV7-2	-	TRBJ2-5	-	TGTGCCAGCAGCTTAGGCCACTGGGGCAAAGAGACCCAGTACTTC	CASSLGHWGKETQYF
TRBV28	TRBD2	TRBJ2-7	-	TGTGCCAGCAGTGAAACGGGGGGTCTCGAGCAGTACTTC	CASSETGGLEQYF
TRBV6-5	-	TRBJ1-4	-	TGTGCCAGCAGTTACGCGGCAGGGAATGATGAAAAACTGTTTTTT	CASSYAAGNDEKLFF
TRBV6-1	-	TRBJ1-4	-	TGTGCCAGCAGTGACCCTCCCAGCGGCGAAAAACTGTTTTTT	CASSDPPSGEKLFF
TRBV6-1	-	TRBJ2-3	-	TGTGCCAGCAGTAAACTGAGCACAGATACGCAGTATTTT	CASSKLSTDTQYF
TRBV9	TRBD2	TRBJ2-3	-	TGTGCCAGCAGCGTATTACTGAGCGGGGGGGGTGATACGCAGTATTTT	CASSVLLSGGGDTQYF
TRBV6-5	-	TRBJ2-7	-	TGTGCCAGCAGTTACGCCGCCGAGGCTACCCACGAGCAGTACTTC	CASSYAAEATHEQYF
TRBV30	TRBD2	TRBJ2-5	once	TGTGCCTGGGGTTCCGGGACTAGCGGATCTCAAGAGACCCAGTACTTC	CAWGSGTSGSQETQYF
TRBV19	-	TRBJ1-1	-	TGTGCCAGTAGTTCGGCGGGGGCTATGAACACTGAAGCTTTCTTT	CASSSAGAMNTEAFF
TRBV2	TRBD2	TRBJ2-3	-	TGTGCCAGCTGGTGGACTAGCAGCGCAGATACGCAGTATTTT	CASWWTSSADTQYF
TRBV5-4	-	TRBJ1-1	-	TGTGCCAGCAGCCCGATCCCGGGGAACACTGAAGCTTTCTTT	CASSPIPGNTEAFF
TRBV30	TRBD1	TRBJ2-5	-	TGTGCCTGGAGAGGACAGGGGGCGAGGGAGACCCAGTACTTC	CAWRGQGARETQYF
TRBV25-1	-	TRBJ1-1	-	TGTGCCAGCAGCAGAGGAGCAAACACTGAAGCTTTCTTT	CASSRGANTEAFF
TRBV6-1	TRBD2	TRBJ2-3	-	TGTGCCAGCAGTGAAGGGAAGGGAGGGGCAGATACGCAGTATTTT	CASSEGKGGADTQYF
TRBV7-2	-	TRBJ2-6	once	TGTGCCAGCAGCTCCTTTCTCTCTGGGGCCAACGTCCTGACTTTC	CASSSFLSGANVLTF
TRBV5-4	TRBD1	TRBJ2-7	-	TGTGCCAGCAGCTTAGGGCAGGGGGCGTACGAGCAGTACTTC	CASSLGQGAYEQYF
TRBV9	TRBD1	TRBJ1-1	-	TGTGCCAGCAGCCCCCGGGACAGTGAAGCTTTCTTT	CASSPRDSEAFF
TRBV27	-	TRBJ1-1	-	TGTGCCAGCGGAGCCAACACTGAAGCTTTCTTT	CASGANTEAFF
TRBV30	-	TRBJ1-1	once	TGTGCCTGGAGGGGGGGACCTGGCACTGAAGCTTTCTTT	CAWRGGPGTEAFF
TRBV6-6	TRBD1	TRBJ1-1	-	TGTGCCAGCAGTTACTCGGCAGGGGGGAACACTGAAGCTTTCTTT	CASSYSAGGNTEAFF
TRBV27	TRBD1	TRBJ1-5	-	TGTGCCAGCAGACAGGGTCCGGGACAGGGTTTTATTTCCAATCAGCCCCAGCATTTT	CASRQGPGQGFISNQPQHF
TRBV7-7	TRBD1	TRBJ2-7	-	TGTGCTAGCAGCTTAGCGGACAGGGGTTACGAGCAGTACTTC	CASSLADRGYEQYF
TRBV27	TRBD2	TRBJ2-2	-	TGTGCCAGCAGTTTACGTATCCCGGGACTAGCGGGAGTAACGAACACCGGGGAGCTGTTTTTT	CASSLRIPGLAGVTNTGELFF
TRBV27	-	TRBJ1-5	-	TGTGCCAGCAGTTCTTATAGCAATCAGCCCCAGCATTTT	CASSSYSNQPQHF
TRBV2	-	TRBJ1-6	-	TGTGCCAGCAGTGAATCCGGCAGGGGAAATTCACCCCTCCACTTT	CASSESGRGNSPLHF
TRBV21-1	-	TRBJ2-7	-	TGTGCCAGCAGCAAACAGGCACGCTCCTACGAGCAGTACTTC	CASSKQARSYEQYF
TRBV7-2	TRBD2	TRBJ2-7	-	TGTGCCAGCAGAAGGACTAGCGGGGGGGCCGAGTACGAGCAGTACTTC	CASRRTSGGAEYEQYF
TRBV2	-	TRBJ1-5	once	TGTGCCAGCAGTGAACTACAAGGGAGGGCCGGTCAGCCCCAGCATTTT	CASSELQGRAGQPQHF
TRBV14	-	TRBJ1-2	-	TGTGCCAGCAGCCGTGATCAGGGGAACTATGGCTACACCTTC	CASSRDQGNYGYTF
TRBV4-1	TRBD2	TRBJ2-5	-	TGCGCCAGCAGCCAAGGGGGGACTAGGGGGGAGACCCAGTACTTC	CASSQGGTRGETQYF
TRBV6-1	-	TRBJ1-1	-	TGTGCCAGCAGCGAGACGGGTGAAGCTTTCTTT	CASSETGEAFF
TRBV18	TRBD2	TRBJ2-4	-	TGTGCCAGCTCACCAATCGCGAGGGAGGGCATTCAGTACTTC	CASSPIAREGIQYF
TRBV18	-	TRBJ1-5	-	TGTGCCAGCTCACCGAGCCCTTATAGCAATCAGCCCCAGCATTTT	CASSPSPYSNQPQHF
TRBV11-2	-	TRBJ2-3	-	TGTGCCAGCAGCTTTAGACAGGATCCGAGTCAGGATACGCAGTATTTT	CASSFRQDPSQDTQYF
TRBV7-3	-	TRBJ2-7	-	TGTGCCAGCAGCTTATCCAGAACCTACGAGCAGTACTTC	CASSLSRTYEQYF
TRBV7-6	-	TRBJ2-5	-	TGTGCCAGCAGCGCCCCGGGGGCCCAGTACTTC	CASSAPGAQYF
TRBV27	-	TRBJ2-7	once	TGTGCCAGCAGTTTATCCGCCAGGGCTTCCTACGAGCAGTACTTC	CASSLSARASYEQYF
TRBV15	TRBD2	TRBJ2-1	-	TGTGCCACCAGCAGAGAGTGGATTCGTCTAGCAGCGGGAGAGGACAATGAGCAGTTCTTC	CATSREWIRLAAGEDNEQFF
TRBV4-1	-	TRBJ2-5	-	TGCGCCAGCAGCCCTGGGCTAGCGTCGCCCCAAGAGACCCAGTACTTC	CASSPGLASPQETQYF
TRBV7-8	-	TRBJ1-1	once	TGTGCCAGCAGCTTTACGACGGGGGGGACTGAAGCTTTCTTT	CASSFTTGGTEAFF